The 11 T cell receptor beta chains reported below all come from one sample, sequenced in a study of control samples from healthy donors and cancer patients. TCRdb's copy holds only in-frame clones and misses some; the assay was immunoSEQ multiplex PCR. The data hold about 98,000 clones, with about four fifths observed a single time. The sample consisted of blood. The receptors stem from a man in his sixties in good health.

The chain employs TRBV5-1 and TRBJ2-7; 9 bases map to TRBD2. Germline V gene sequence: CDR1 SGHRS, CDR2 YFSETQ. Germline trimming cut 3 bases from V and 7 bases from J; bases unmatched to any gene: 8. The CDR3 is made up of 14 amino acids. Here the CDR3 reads CASSSTSGGMEQYF. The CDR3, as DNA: TGCGCCAGCAGCTCGACTAGCGGAGGGATGGAGCAGTACTTC.

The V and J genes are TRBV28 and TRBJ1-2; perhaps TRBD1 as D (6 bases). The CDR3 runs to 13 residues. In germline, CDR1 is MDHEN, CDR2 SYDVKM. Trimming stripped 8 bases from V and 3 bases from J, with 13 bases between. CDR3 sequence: CASVFSGDYGYTF. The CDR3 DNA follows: TGTGCCAGCGTATTTTCAGGGGACTATGGCTACACCTTC.

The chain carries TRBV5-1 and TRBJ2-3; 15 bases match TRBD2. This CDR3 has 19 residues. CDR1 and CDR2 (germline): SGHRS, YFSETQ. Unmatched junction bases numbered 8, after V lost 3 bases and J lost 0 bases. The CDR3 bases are TGCGCCAGCAGCTCCTGGGGACTAGCGGGGGGTACTAGCACAGATACGCAGTATTTT. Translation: CASSSWGLAGGTSTDTQYF.

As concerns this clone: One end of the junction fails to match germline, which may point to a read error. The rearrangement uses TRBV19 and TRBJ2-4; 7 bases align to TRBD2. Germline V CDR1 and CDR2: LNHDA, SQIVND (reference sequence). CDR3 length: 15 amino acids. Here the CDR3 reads CAGSPGGIAKNIQYF. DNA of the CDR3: TGTGCCGGTAGTCCGGGGGGAATAGCCAAAAACATTCAGTACTTC.

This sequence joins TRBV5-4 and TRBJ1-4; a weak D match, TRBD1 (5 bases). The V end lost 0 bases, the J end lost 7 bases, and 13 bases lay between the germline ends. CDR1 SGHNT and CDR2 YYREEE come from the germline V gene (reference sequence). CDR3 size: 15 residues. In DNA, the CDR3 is TGTGCCAGCAGCTTGGCGAGGGGCCCCTTTGAAAAACTGTTTTTT. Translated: CASSLARGPFEKLFF.

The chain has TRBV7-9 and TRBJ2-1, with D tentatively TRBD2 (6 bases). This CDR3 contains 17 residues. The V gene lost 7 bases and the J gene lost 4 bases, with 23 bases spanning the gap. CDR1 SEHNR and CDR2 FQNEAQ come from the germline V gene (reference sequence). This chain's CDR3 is CASNLDLSGLGYNEQFF. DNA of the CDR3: TGTGCCAGCAACTTGGACCTTAGCGGCCTCGGTTACAATGAGCAGTTCTTC.

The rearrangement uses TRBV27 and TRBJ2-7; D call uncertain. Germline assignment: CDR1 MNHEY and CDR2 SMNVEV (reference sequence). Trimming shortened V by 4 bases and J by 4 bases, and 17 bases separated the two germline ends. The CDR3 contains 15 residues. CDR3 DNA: TGTGCCAGCAGTTGGAATGGGGTCTTACCTTACGAGCAGTACTTC. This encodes CASSWNGVLPYEQYF.

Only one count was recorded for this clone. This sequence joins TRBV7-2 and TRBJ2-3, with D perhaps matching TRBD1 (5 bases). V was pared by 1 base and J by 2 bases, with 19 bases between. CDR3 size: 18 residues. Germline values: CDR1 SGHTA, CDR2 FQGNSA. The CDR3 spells CASSLVTGLTGHTDTQYF. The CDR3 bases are TGTGCCAGCAGCTTAGTTACTGGGCTAACAGGACACACAGATACGCAGTATTTT. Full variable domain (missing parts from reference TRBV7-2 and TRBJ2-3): GAGVSQSPSNKVTEKGKDVELRCDPISGHTALYWYRQSLGQGLEFLIYFQGNSAPDKSGLPSDRFSAERTGGSVSTLTIQRTQQEDSAVYLCASSLVTGLTGHTDTQYFGPGTRLTVL.

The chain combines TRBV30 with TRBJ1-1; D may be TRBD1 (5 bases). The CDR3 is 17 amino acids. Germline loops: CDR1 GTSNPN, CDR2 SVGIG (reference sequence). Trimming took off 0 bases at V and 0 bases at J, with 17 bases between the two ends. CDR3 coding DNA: TGTGCCTGGAGTGTAATAGGGGAGATGTTTCTGAACACTGAAGCTTTCTTT. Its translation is CAWSVIGEMFLNTEAFF.

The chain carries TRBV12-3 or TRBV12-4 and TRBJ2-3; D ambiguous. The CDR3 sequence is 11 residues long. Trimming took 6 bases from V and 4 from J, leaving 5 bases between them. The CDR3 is CASSEADTQYF. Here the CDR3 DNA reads TGTGCCAGCAGCGAAGCAGATACGCAGTATTTT.

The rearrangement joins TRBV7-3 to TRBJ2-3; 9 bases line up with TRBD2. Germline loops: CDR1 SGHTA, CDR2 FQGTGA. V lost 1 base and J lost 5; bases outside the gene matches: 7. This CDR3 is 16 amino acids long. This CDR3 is CASSLIGSGGLDTQYF. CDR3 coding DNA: TGTGCCAGCAGCTTAATAGGTAGCGGGGGACTAGATACGCAGTATTTT.